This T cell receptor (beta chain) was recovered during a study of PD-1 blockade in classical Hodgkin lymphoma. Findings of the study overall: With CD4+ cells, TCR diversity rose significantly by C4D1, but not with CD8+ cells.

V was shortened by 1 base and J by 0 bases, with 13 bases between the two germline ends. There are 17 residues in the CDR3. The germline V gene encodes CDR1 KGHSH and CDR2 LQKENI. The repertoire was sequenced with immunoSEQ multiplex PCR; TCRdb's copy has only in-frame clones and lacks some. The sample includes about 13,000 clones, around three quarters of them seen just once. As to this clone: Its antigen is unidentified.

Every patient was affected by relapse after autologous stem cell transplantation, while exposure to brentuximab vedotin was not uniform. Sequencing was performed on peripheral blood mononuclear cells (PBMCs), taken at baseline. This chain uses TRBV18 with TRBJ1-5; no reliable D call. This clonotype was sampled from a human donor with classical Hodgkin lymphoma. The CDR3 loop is CASSPREGPFSNQPQHF. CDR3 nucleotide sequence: TGTGCCAGCTCACCACGTGAGGGCCCCTTTAGCAATCAGCCCCAGCATTTT.